This section outlines one T cell receptor beta chain sequence together with its context. What it recognizes is unknown. Running of the v3.0 immunoSEQ assay took place at survey level. Each sample aimed for roughly 35,000-50,000 sequenced T-cell genomes. Clones were read by immunoSEQ multiplex PCR, and TCRdb kept only the in-frame ones, dropping some. This sample yields more than 35,000 clones, of which approximately 83% are seen a single time; approximately 10% belongs to the top ten. This sample is drawn from a study of long-term antiretroviral therapy in people with HIV. The study's findings and limits: Participants lacked recorded data on ART adherence, viral resistance or therapy changes.

The CDR3 extends over 15 amino acids. With 6 bases clipped from V and 2 bases from J, the junction kept 8 bases outside the gene matches. Germline V gene sequence: CDR1 LGHNA, CDR2 YSLEER. Post-ART PBMC samples numbered at least two per donor, and pre-ART ones at least one. The sample consisted of unsorted PBMCs, taken 2.2 years after starting antiretroviral therapy. The TCR originated in a man between 18 and 35 years old with HIV. This chain links TRBV4-3 with TRBJ2-7, with 9 bases identical to TRBD2. CDR3 nucleotides: TGCGCCAGCAGGGCTAAGATAGCGGGAGCCTACGAGCAGTACTTC. This gives the protein CASRAKIAGAYEQYF.